This T cell receptor (beta chain) was observed in a study of blood T cell repertoires in COVID-19. Turning to the study itself: Specimens from acute and convalescent COVID-19 originated in the United States, Italy and Spain. Nucleic acid was either cDNA or gDNA, and it came from T cells, B-cell-depleted T cells, or PBMCs.

The CDR3 contains 16 residues. V was clipped by 3 bases and J by 0 bases, with 14 bases between them. Germline CDR1 is LGHNA and CDR2 is YNFKEQ. Clones were read by immunoSEQ multiplex PCR, and TCRdb kept only the in-frame ones, dropping some. Of some 170,000 clones in the sample, roughly nine tenths were seen once. The TCR comes from a human donor with acute COVID-19. The donor label of this sample is uncertain. Sequences were obtained from PBMCs or T cells enriched from blood (not recorded which). The rearrangement links TRBV4-2 to TRBJ1-1; D gene ambiguous. The CDR3 DNA follows: TGTGCCAGCAGCCAGCCTTTTGGCCCCATGAACACTGAAGCTTTCTTT. Encoded protein: CASSQPFGPMNTEAFF.